This entry lists 22 T cell receptor beta chains sequenced from one sample in a study of blood T cell repertoires in COVID-19. Sequenced by immunoSEQ multiplex PCR; TCRdb stores in-frame clones only, minus some. This sample has about 86,000 clones, with around four fifths found just once. Sample: peripheral blood. The receptors were sampled from a man aged 50 to 59 with acute or convalescent COVID-19.

The V gene is TRBV7-3, the J gene TRBJ2-3; 7 bases line up with TRBD2. Germline lookup yields CDR1 SGHTA and CDR2 FQGTGA. With V trimmed by 6 bases and J by 2 bases, 8 bases remained unmatched. This CDR3 region has 15 residues. CDR3 amino acids: CASRLTAGLTDTQYF. The CDR3 DNA reads as TGTGCCAGCAGGCTTACAGCGGGACTCACAGATACGCAGTATTTT.

The V call is TRBV7-9, the J call TRBJ2-1, with 8 bases aligning to TRBD1. The trim removed 2 bases at V and 4 bases at J, leaving 4 bases unmatched. This CDR3 spans 15 amino acids. The V gene's germline CDR1 is SEHNR and CDR2 FQNEAQ (reference sequence). CDR3 nucleotides: TGTGCCAGCAGCTTATTGAGACAGGGGTACAATGAGCAGTTCTTC. It codes for CASSLLRQGYNEQFF.

This chain joins TRBV11-2 and TRBJ2-1; 8 nucleotides align to TRBD2. The CDR3 loop spans 13 amino acids. J gave up 7 bases and V 3 bases, and 2 bases lay outside the gene matches. Germline V gene lookup returns CDR1 SGHAT and CDR2 FQNNGV. CDR3 nucleotide sequence: TGTGCCAGCAGCTTGCGGGGGGCTAATGAGCAGTTCTTC. The encoded protein is CASSLRGANEQFF.

The rearrangement joins TRBV15 to TRBJ2-5; possible D gene TRBD2, 5 bases. This CDR3 spans 16 amino acids. V lost 0 bases and J 2 bases, leaving 13 bases between the germline ends. Per germline, CDR1 LNHNV and CDR2 YYDKDF (reference sequence). This CDR3 reads CATSRDRRQNQETQYF. CDR3 sequence (DNA): TGTGCCACCAGCAGAGATAGGAGGCAGAATCAAGAGACCCAGTACTTC.

This clone came up once. The chain has TRBV27 and TRBJ2-7, with 10 bases fitting TRBD1. The CDR3 is made up of 14 amino acids. The J segment lost 2 bases and the V segment lost 5 bases, leaving 3 bases of the junction unmatched. Germline V gene data show CDR1 as MNHEY and CDR2 as SMNVEV (reference sequence). The CDR3 loop reads CASSMTGGPYEQYF. The CDR3 nucleotides read TGTGCCAGCAGTATGACAGGGGGCCCCTACGAGCAGTACTTC.

The V call is TRBV2, the J call TRBJ1-6; the D is unclear. CDR3 length: 15 amino acids. The ends were cut back, 8 bases at V and 9 bases at J, with 20 bases in the middle. Germline lookup yields CDR1 SNHLY and CDR2 FYNNEI. In DNA form, the CDR3 reads TGTGCCAGCCGGAGCGCCGGACCGGGGATTTCACCCCTCCACTTT. The encoded protein is CASRSAGPGISPLHF.

This clone was found once. The chain links TRBV2 to TRBJ2-1; TRBD2 matches at 9 bases. Per the germline V gene, CDR1 is SNHLY and CDR2 is FYNNEI. J gave up 7 bases and V 10 bases, and 14 bases lay outside the gene matches. The CDR3 has 15 residues. CDR3 in DNA: TGTGCCAACGAGTTAATAGCGGGAGTAAGGAATGAGCAGTTCTTC. It codes for CANELIAGVRNEQFF.

This chain connects TRBV28 to TRBJ2-3; D uncertain. The V gene lost 7 bases and the J gene lost 2 bases, with 13 bases spanning the gap. This CDR3 contains 14 residues. Per the germline V gene, CDR1 is MDHEN and CDR2 is SYDVKM. The CDR3 reads CASTRGVFTDTQYF. The CDR3 DNA sequence: TGTGCCAGCACCCGAGGTGTATTCACAGATACGCAGTATTTT.

The chain combines TRBV2 with TRBJ2-5; 10 nucleotides align to TRBD2. Germline values: CDR1 SNHLY, CDR2 FYNNEI. V shed 6 bases and J 5 bases; nucleotides not matched to a gene: 6. The CDR3 extends over 14 amino acids. This CDR3 is CASRAGLARETQYF. CDR3 in DNA: TGTGCCAGCAGGGCGGGACTAGCGAGGGAGACCCAGTACTTC.

This chain's CDR3 is CASSAYSGGRETQYF. The DNA of the CDR3 is TGTGCCAGCAGCGCGTACTCCGGGGGGCGAGAGACCCAGTACTTC. This rearrangement joins TRBV7-2 to TRBJ2-5, with D perhaps matching TRBD2 (7 bases). Germline assignment: CDR1 SGHTA and CDR2 FQGNSA. CDR3 length: 15 residues. The germline V and J ends were trimmed by 5 bases and 4 bases, with 17 bases remaining between them.

V and J are TRBV4-1 and TRBJ2-3; 14 positions match TRBD2. CDR3 size: 20 residues. In germline, CDR1 is MGHRA, CDR2 YSYEKL. Trimming removed 5 bases from V and 6 bases from J; junction bases left unmatched: 19. The CDR3 nucleotides are TGCGCCAGCAGCAGACTCGGGACTAGCGGGGGATCCGGGGTTGTTGATACGCAGTATTTT. Translated, it gives CASSRLGTSGGSGVVDTQYF.

This clone appeared a few times. The CDR3 bases are TGTGCCACCCGAGCCGGGGCTGAAGCTTTCTTT. It is translated as CATRAGAEAFF. The genes are TRBV6-4 and TRBJ1-1, with unresolved D. This CDR3 spans 11 amino acids. CDR1 and CDR2 (germline): MRHNA, SNTAGT. With 10 bases removed from V and 6 bases from J, the gap between germline ends came to 12 bases.

V is TRBV21-1 and J is TRBJ2-7; the D call in the table, TRBD2, was not verified against the DNA. TRBV21-1 has pseudogene status. The CDR3 has 19 residues. CDR3 DNA sequence: TGTGCCAGCAGCAAAGCTTGGACTAGCGGGAGCCCACCCTCCTACGAGCAGTACTTC. As protein: CASSKAWTSGSPPSYEQYF.

This clone occurred a few times. The chain uses TRBV1 and TRBJ1-2; TRBD1, the D gene given by the table, was not confirmed from the DNA. TRBV1 is recorded as a pseudogene. The length of the CDR3 is 14 residues. This CDR3 is CTSSRDRFDYGYTF. CDR3 nucleotides: TGCACCAGCAGCCGGGACAGGTTCGACTATGGCTACACCTTC.

This clone has only one observation. V usage is TRBV5-1 and J usage is TRBJ2-7, with 9 bases fitting TRBD2. With 4 bases clipped from V and 0 bases from J, the junction kept 11 bases outside the gene matches. The CDR3 is made up of 17 amino acids. Germline loops: CDR1 SGHRS, CDR2 YFSETQ. CDR3 bases: TGCGCCAGCAGCCGGGCTAGCGGGGCCTCCAGCTCCTACGAGCAGTACTTC. This sequence encodes CASSRASGASSSYEQYF.

The chain couples TRBV6-4 to TRBJ2-3, with 10 bases matching TRBD1. V trimming: 0 bases; J trimming: 4 bases; junction bases outside the gene matches: 1. Per germline, CDR1 MRHNA and CDR2 SNTAGT. The CDR3 sequence is 15 residues long. The CDR3 DNA reads as TGTGCCAGCAGTGACTCGACAGGGGGCGCAGATACGCAGTATTTT. Its translation is CASSDSTGGADTQYF.

This sequence joins TRBV19 and TRBJ1-5; D call uncertain. In germline, CDR1 is LNHDA, CDR2 SQIVND (reference sequence). CDR3 length equals 16 residues. The V end was cut by 5 bases, the J end by 0 bases, with 14 bases between. CDR3 in amino acids: CASSAGFLYSNQPQHF. CDR3 DNA: TGTGCCAGTAGTGCGGGCTTCCTATATAGCAATCAGCCCCAGCATTTT.

This clone has just one count. The chain recombines TRBV5-1 with TRBJ2-3; 9 nucleotides align to TRBD2. The germline V gene encodes CDR1 SGHRS and CDR2 YFSETQ. V shed 0 bases, J shed 5 bases, and the junction held 4 bases outside the gene matches. The CDR3 totals 15 residues. The CDR3 DNA follows: TGCGCCAGCAGCTTGGGGCTAGCGGGGTTAGATACGCAGTATTTT. It encodes CASSLGLAGLDTQYF.

This clone has a single count. The chain uses TRBV6-2 or TRBV6-3 and TRBJ2-3; D possibly corresponds to TRBD1 (6 bases). This CDR3 is 13 amino acids long. V gave up 5 bases and J gave up 2 bases, with 8 bases separating them. Germline-derived CDR1 and CDR2 are MNHEY and SVGEGT. The CDR3 sequence is CASSRDTTDTQYF. CDR3 bases: TGTGCCAGCAGTCGGGACACCACAGATACGCAGTATTTT.

This sequence joins TRBV5-1 and TRBJ2-5, with D possibly matching TRBD2 (5 bases). Germline CDR1 is SGHRS and CDR2 is YFSETQ. Trimming took off 3 bases at V and 3 bases at J, with 12 bases between the two ends. The CDR3 spans 14 residues. The CDR3 DNA follows: TGCGCCAGCAGCTCCGTAAAGGGAGAAGAGACCCAGTACTTC. This sequence encodes CASSSVKGEETQYF.

Regarding this clone: Other DNA sequences in the sample encode the same CDR3. This chain links TRBV7-7 with TRBJ2-5; TRBD2 matches at 10 bases. Germline CDR1 SSHAT, CDR2 FNYEAQ (reference sequence). This CDR3 has 15 residues. The J segment lost 2 bases and the V segment lost 5 bases, leaving 5 bases of the junction unmatched. In DNA form, the CDR3 reads TGTGCCAGCAGCCTTAGCGGGGGGTCTCAAGAGACCCAGTACTTC. Its protein product is CASSLSGGSQETQYF.

The chain joins TRBV6-5 to TRBJ1-2; 7 bases align to TRBD1. The CDR3 has 14 amino acids. V was clipped by 2 bases and J by 0 bases; unmatched bases: 0. Germline CDR1 reads MNHEY; CDR2 reads SVGAGI. In nucleotides, the CDR3 is TGTGCCAGCAGTTACGGGACAGCTAACTATGGCTACACCTTC. It encodes CASSYGTANYGYTF.